This paragraph covers one T cell receptor beta chain sequence. As yet, its antigen is unknown. Described treatment: treatment-naive control, cytoreductive nephrectomy. The CDR3 runs 14 residues. V shed 5 bases, J shed 1 base, and the junction held 5 bases outside the gene matches. The V gene's germline CDR1 is SGHRS and CDR2 YFSETQ. Sequencing was performed with immunoSEQ multiplex PCR; in TCRdb, only in-frame clones are kept and a portion is missing. The sample has around 15,000 clones; approximately 54% are singletons. The sample comes from a study of radiation and T cells in renal cell carcinoma. General study results and limits: Irradiated tumors held more dominant CDR3 motifs than control tumors. In nephrectomy-only tumors, top 100 clonotypes averaged roughly 43%, versus around 50% irradiated.

J is TRBJ2-5 and V is TRBV5-1; 7 positions match TRBD1. The clonotype originates from a middle-aged man with renal cell carcinoma. The input for sequencing was tumor tissue, taken from a patient whose treatment was nephrectomy without radiotherapy. CDR3 nucleotides: TGCGCCAGCAGTCGACAGGGTACCCAAGAGACCCAGTACTTC. This translates into CASSRQGTQETQYF.